These T cell receptor beta chains were read from a single sample in a study of cytomegalovirus exposure and HLA in healthy donors. Data came from immunoSEQ multiplex PCR; TCRdb stores just in-frame clones and leaves some out. The table records approximately 79,000 clones, over 70% of them present only once. The sequenced sample was PBMCs. These receptors were taken from a male donor in good health and CMV-seropositive. CDR3s include the opening cysteine and the closing phenylalanine or tryptophan. Clone size is given for some rows only: seen once, a few or many times, or a class if the clone is expanded.

TRBJ1-2 | TRBV5-1 | NA | CASSLAEVESGGYTF
TRBJ1-2 | TRBV4-2 | NA | CASSRDFTGGDYGYTF
TRBJ2-7 | TRBV5-1 | NA | CASSLGAGAGEQYF
TRBJ1-4 | TRBV6-5 | NA | CASSSQGARREKLFF
TRBJ2-7 | TRBV5-4 | NA | CASSFPGLASYEQYF
TRBJ2-7 | TRBV7-9 | NA | CASSLRTGGAEQYF
TRBJ2-4 | TRBV28 | once | CASSLGDRVAKNIQYF
TRBJ2-5 | TRBV7-8 | NA | CASSLRNSGARTETQYF
TRBJ2-1 | TRBV11-2 | NA | CASSLPMRNEQFF
TRBJ1-1 | TRBV28 | NA | CASSLKGEAFF
TRBJ1-2 | TRBV10-3 | NA | CAISDGTGNYGYTF
TRBJ2-7 | TRBV19 | few | CASTEGKSYEQYF
NA | TRBV9 | once | CASSTGQGPYEQYF
TRBJ2-1 | TRBV7-2 | few | CASSHGGGAFGNEQFF
TRBJ2-3 | TRBV7-2 | NA | CASSLPGLAGGPGTDTQYF
TRBJ2-7 | TRBV6-1 | once | CASKRVNEQYF
TRBJ2-2 | TRBV4-1 | NA | CASSQGASGSTGELFF
TRBJ2-7 | TRBV6-1 | NA | CASSEGGPYEQYF
TRBJ2-7 | TRBV28 | NA | CASSPPGQGWGQYF
TRBJ2-3 | TRBV11-2 | NA | CASSPISGRAGDTQYF
TRBJ2-7 | TRBV5-5 | few | CASSAGAYEQYF
TRBJ2-1 | TRBV11-2 | NA | CASSLSLSSYNEQFF
TRBJ1-2 | TRBV5-1 | NA | CASSLWPPGDGYTF
TRBJ1-2 | TRBV6-5 | NA | CASRQGYGYTF
TRBJ2-7 | TRBV29-1 | NA | CSVGTGDLYEQYF
TRBJ2-7 | TRBV5-1 | NA | CASSLVHSSDEQYF
TRBJ1-1 | TRBV18 | NA | CASAPREVGNTEAFF
TRBJ1-4 | TRBV6-5 | NA | CASSYSGGMEKLFF
TRBJ2-7 | TRBV11-2 | once | CASSPAGAYEQYF
TRBJ1-1 | TRBV5-4 | NA | CASSLLTVREAFF
TRBJ1-1 | TRBV5-1 | NA | CASSPGSRDRVGDTEAFF
TRBJ1-2 | TRBV19 | NA | CASSRETGLYGYTF
TRBJ1-2 | TRBV7-6 | NA | CASSRVPGNRGDYGYTF
TRBJ1-1 | TRBV28 | NA | CASSLFGTENTEAFF
TRBJ1-3 | TRBV7-8 | NA | CASSLGTVRGGNTIYF
TRBJ2-1 | TRBV4-1 | NA | CASSQVGTGEYNEQFF
TRBJ2-2 | TRBV9 | NA | CASSVVSFRQENTGELFF
TRBJ2-7 | TRBV27 | NA | CASSSSPSGRGEQYF
TRBJ2-3 | TRBV27 | NA | CASSLSGVTDTQYF
TRBJ1-5 | TRBV6-4 | once | CAIVGEVLQPQHF
TRBJ1-1 | TRBV2 | NA | CASSVREEAFF
TRBJ2-1 | TRBV5-1 | NA | CASSSGGLAGATNEQFF
TRBJ2-1 | TRBV9 | NA | CASSVPPYNEQFF
TRBJ1-6 | TRBV5-1 | NA | CASSAAGPLISPLHF
TRBJ1-1 | TRBV29-1 | NA | CSVTGSGTEAFF
TRBJ2-1 | TRBV9 | NA | CASSVMGQGALAEQFF
TRBJ1-1 | TRBV7-3 | NA | CASSFGRNTEAFF
TRBJ1-1 | TRBV6-5 | NA | CASSYWAGGAEAFF
TRBJ1-2 | TRBV6-5 | NA | CASSYWDSYGYTF
TRBJ1-2 | TRBV4-1 | NA | CASSQDTAVYGYTF
TRBJ1-2 | TRBV7-9 | NA | CSSSLDEGLSGYTF
TRBJ2-3 | TRBV7-8 | NA | CASSPSEMDTQYF
TRBJ1-6 | TRBV21-1 | NA | CASSAGRQNSPLHF